The 6 T cell receptor beta chains below all came from one sample that was sequenced in a study of shared T cell receptors in the human thymus. Sequenced by immunoSEQ multiplex PCR; TCRdb stores in-frame clones only, minus some. The sample shows 700,000 or so clones, 70% to 90% of them seen only once. The same sample was also studied in work on human thymus T cells.

The sequenced sample consisted of thymocytes. The receptors were sampled from a girl under three years old with a congenital heart defect.

The V and J genes are TRBV5-1 and TRBJ1-2; weak D call: TRBD1 (6 bases). The germline V and J ends were trimmed by 2 bases and 4 bases, with 15 bases remaining between them. CDR1 is SGHRS and CDR2 is YFSETQ in the germline V gene. This CDR3 is 15 amino acids long. The CDR3 reads CASSLGGPTGYGYTF. The DNA of the CDR3 is TGCGCCAGCAGCTTAGGGGGACCGACAGGCTATGGCTACACCTTC.

The J gene is TRBJ2-5, the V gene TRBV7-9; maybe TRBD1 (7 bases). Germline V gene sequence: CDR1 SEHNR, CDR2 FQNEAQ (reference sequence). Trimming cost V 4 bases and J 3 bases, with 24 bases left between them. CDR3 size: 18 residues. In DNA, the CDR3 is TGTGCCAGCAGCTCGCGAGGCCTCGACAGGGAGGCGGAAGAGACCCAGTACTTC. Residues: CASSSRGLDREAEETQYF.

This chain connects TRBV4-1 to TRBJ1-1; possible D gene TRBD1, 5 bases. Germline loops: CDR1 MGHRA, CDR2 YSYEKL. With 6 bases removed from V and 3 bases from J, the gap between germline ends came to 17 bases. The CDR3 contains 15 residues. The CDR3 region has the DNA TGCGCCAGCAGGGCACGGAGGGACGCAGACACTGAAGCTTTCTTT. Translating it yields CASRARRDADTEAFF.

For this clone: The identical CDR3 is also encoded by other nucleotide sequences in the sample. The chain employs TRBV10-2 and TRBJ1-5; D might be TRBD1 (5 bases). The CDR3 covers 14 residues. Germline lookup yields CDR1 WSHSY and CDR2 SAAADI. V was shortened by 0 bases and J by 7 bases, with 10 bases between the two germline ends. The CDR3 nucleotides read TGCGCCAGCAGTGAGTCGAGCGGGGACCAGCCCCAGCATTTT. This codes for CASSESSGDQPQHF.

The chain uses TRBV28 and TRBJ1-2; 7 bases fit TRBD1. Trimming took 6 bases from V and 7 from J; bases not matched to a gene: 5. CDR1 is MDHEN, CDR2 SYDVKM, per germline. The CDR3 spans 12 residues. CDR3: CASRRQGRGYTF. The CDR3 DNA reads TGTGCCAGCAGACGACAGGGCCGTGGCTACACCTTC.

The CDR3 DNA reads TGTGCCAGCAGCTTGAATTGTACTACCCCCTACAATGAGCAGTTCTTC. Its protein product is CASSLNCTTPYNEQFF. This chain connects TRBV5-6 to TRBJ2-1; D unresolved. The CDR3 sequence is 16 residues long. V lost 1 base, J lost 2 bases, and 13 bases lay in between. CDR1 is SGHDT, CDR2 YYEEEE, per germline. Together with reference TRBV5-6 and TRBJ2-1, the CDR3 gives the full variable domain: DAGVTQSPTHLIKTRGQQVTLRCSPKSGHDTVSWYQQALGQGPQFIFQYYEEEERQRGNFPDRFSGHQFPNYSSELNVNALLLGDSALYLCASSLNCTTPYNEQFFGPGTRLTVL.